This record concerns one T cell receptor (beta chain) sequence. Its antigen remains unidentified. Measured with immunoSEQ multiplex PCR; TCRdb has only the in-frame clones, and not every one. The sample records 100,000 to 150,000 clones, roughly 88% being singletons. Trimming at V came to 1 base and at J to 1 base, leaving 2 bases not matched to a gene. The CDR3 sequence is 17 residues long. In germline, CDR1 is LNHNV, CDR2 YYDKDF (reference sequence). The data derive from a study of T cell responses to AZD1222 COVID-19 vaccine. Overall study results and limits: The reported proportion of spike-specific TCRs targeting unmutated variant regions was nearly half. There were repertoire samples only from the period after the peak T cell response.

The genes are TRBV15 and TRBJ1-5; 12 bases align to TRBD1. This TCR derives from an adult who received the AZD1222 COVID-19 vaccine. The sample consisted of peripheral blood, taken 28 days after the second AZD1222 dose. The CDR3 DNA sequence: TGTGCCACCAGCAGAGGGGACAGGGGGCTAAGCAATCAGCCCCAGCATTTT. Translated, it gives CATSRGDRGLSNQPQHF.